The source of this T cell receptor (beta chain) is a study of PD-L1 blockade in urothelial cancer. Regarding time point: peripheral blood 6 weeks after treatment start. This table comes from immunoSEQ multiplex PCR, and its TCRdb copy is limited to in-frame clones, with some not included. The sample shows some 51,000 clones, 88% of them seen only once. The material was PBMCs, obtained around atezolizumab (anti-PD-L1) treatment. This receptor was taken from a man between 60 and 70 years old with urothelial cancer.

DNA for the CDR3: TGTGCCAGCAGCGACGTTGACAGGACCTACGAGCAGTACTTC. It is translated as CASSDVDRTYEQYF. V and J are TRBV27 and TRBJ2-7; weak D call: TRBD1 (6 bases). The CDR3 has 14 residues. Per germline, CDR1 MNHEY and CDR2 SMNVEV (reference sequence). V was shortened by 6 bases and J by 2 bases, with 14 bases between the two germline ends.